These 15 T cell receptor beta chains were all obtained from the same sample, sequenced in a study of blood T cells in healthy people across ages. The second PCR ran roughly 7 to 12 cycles with a sample-barcoded 5' primer and J-beta primers. A single record per CDR3 protein comes from TCRdb applying MiXCR to the 5' RACE reads. The sample lists about a million distinct CDR3 sequences; roughly two fifths were seen once. Sequencing was done on a sample of blood. The receptors come from a man aged 18-30 years in good health.

The chain joins TRBV21-1 to TRBJ1-1; TRBD1, the D gene given by the table, was not confirmed from the DNA. TRBV21-1 is flagged as a pseudogene. There are 16 residues in the CDR3. The CDR3 sequence is CASSNVSVTKNTEAFF. In nucleotides, the CDR3 is TGTGCCAGCAGCAATGTCTCGGTCACGAAGAACACTGAAGCTTTCTTT.

The chain carries TRBV20-1 and TRBJ1-3; possibly TRBD1 for D (6 bases). CDR3 length: 15 residues. V was pared by 1 base and J by 2 bases, with 12 bases between. Germline CDR1 DFQATT, CDR2 SNEGSKA (reference sequence). The CDR3 loop is CSARVSGGPGNTIYF. DNA of the CDR3: TGCAGTGCTAGAGTTTCGGGGGGCCCTGGAAACACCATATATTTT.

This clonotype was seen only a few times. The CDR3 DNA reads TGCAGTGCTAGAGATGCCCAGCGGGGGGGCAATGAGCAGTTCTTC. Translation: CSARDAQRGGNEQFF. V gene TRBV20-1 combines with J gene TRBJ2-1; TRBD2 aligns across 10 bases. The V gene end was trimmed by 0 bases and the J gene end by 6 bases; junction bases not matched to a gene: 5. Per germline, CDR1 DFQATT and CDR2 SNEGSKA (reference sequence). The CDR3 is made up of 15 amino acids.

This clonotype was counted only a few times. The chain uses TRBV7-9 and TRBJ1-2; possible D gene TRBD1, 5 bases. V was shortened by 5 bases and J by 4 bases, with 20 bases between the two germline ends. Germline V gives CDR1 SEHNR, CDR2 FQNEAQ (reference sequence). CDR3 length: 16 residues. This CDR3 reads CASSGGSVRTGYGYTF. The DNA for the CDR3 is TGTGCCAGCAGCGGGGGGTCGGTCCGCACAGGCTATGGCTACACCTTC.

The chain has TRBV24-1 and TRBJ2-3, with D possibly being TRBD2 (6 bases). The CDR3 is 16 residues long. Trimming removed 2 bases at V and 2 bases at J, with 13 bases between. CDR1 and CDR2 (germline): KGHDR, SFDVKD. CDR3 sequence reads: CATSDSGGAHTDTQYF. Here the CDR3 DNA reads TGTGCCACCAGTGATTCGGGCGGGGCTCACACAGATACGCAGTATTTT.

V gene TRBV7-3 combines with J gene TRBJ2-3, with 7 bases identical to TRBD2. The J segment lost 4 bases and the V segment lost 7 bases, leaving 8 bases of the junction unmatched. Per the germline V gene, CDR1 is SGHTA and CDR2 is FQGTGA. The CDR3 loop spans 14 amino acids. This CDR3 reads CASNSGTRADTQYF. The CDR3 region has the DNA TGTGCCAGCAACAGCGGGACGAGGGCAGATACGCAGTATTTT.

This clonotype was recorded a few times. V gene TRBV3-1 combines with J gene TRBJ2-1; 10 bases map to TRBD2. In germline, CDR1 is LGHDT, CDR2 YNNKEL (reference sequence). This CDR3 spans 15 amino acids. Losses at the gene ends were 5 bases for V and 3 bases for J; bases not matched to a gene: 4. For the CDR3, the DNA is TGTGCCAGCAGCGAAGGACTAGCGGACTACAATGAGCAGTTCTTC. The encoded protein is CASSEGLADYNEQFF.

Only a few counts were recorded for this clonotype. V and J are TRBV7-2 and TRBJ1-1; D is perhaps TRBD1 (6 bases). The CDR3 is 14 residues long. Trimming left V 5 bases short and J 1 base short, with 11 bases between. The germline V gene encodes CDR1 SGHTA and CDR2 FQGNSA. This CDR3 reads CASSVGHQNTEAFF. CDR3 coding DNA: TGTGCCAGCAGCGTGGGACATCAGAACACTGAAGCTTTCTTT.

The rearrangement links TRBV14 to TRBJ2-3; D gene unclear. The length of the CDR3 is 14 residues. The V gene's germline CDR1 is SGHDN and CDR2 FVKESK. The V and J ends lost 2 bases and 4 bases respectively, with 10 bases between them. The CDR3 spells CASSQKTAADTQYF. The CDR3 bases are TGTGCCAGCAGCCAAAAAACCGCTGCAGATACGCAGTATTTT. Looking up the rest from reference TRBV14 and TRBJ2-3 gives the full variable domain: EAGVTQFPSHSVIEKGQTVTLRCDPISGHDNLYWYRRVMGKEIKFLLHFVKESKQDESGMPNNRFLAERTGGTYSTLKVQPAELEDSGVYFCASSQKTAADTQYFGPGTRLTVL.

The rearrangement links TRBV7-9 to TRBJ1-4; D is unclear. CDR3 size: 16 residues. The germline V gene encodes CDR1 SEHNR and CDR2 FQNEAQ (reference sequence). V shed 2 bases and J shed 8 bases, with 18 bases lying between them. CDR3 nucleotide sequence: TGTGCCAGCAGCTTATCGGGCAGGACCCGGGGAGAAAAACTGTTTTTT. Amino acid sequence: CASSLSGRTRGEKLFF.

Note on this clonotype: It may be a read error: a sequence one base away is much more abundant. The chain combines TRBV20-1 with TRBJ1-1; TRBD1 matches 9 bases. The germline V gene encodes CDR1 DFQATT and CDR2 SNEGSKA (reference sequence). This CDR3 contains 13 residues. As DNA, the CDR3 is TGCAGTGCGCACAGGGGGCCGAACACTGAAGTTTTCTTT. This encodes CSAHRGPNTEVFF.

The gene calls are TRBV7-3 and TRBJ2-3; D is ambiguous. Germline values: CDR1 SGHTA, CDR2 FQGTGA. CDR3 length equals 14 residues. V gave up 5 bases and J gave up 2 bases, with 11 bases separating them. The CDR3 DNA is TGTGCCAGCAGCCTCGGCATCATCACAGATACGCAGTATTTT. Translating gives CASSLGIITDTQYF.

This clonotype has a count of ten or more. This sequence joins TRBV29-1 and TRBJ1-2; unclear D gene. V dropped 5 bases and J dropped 2 bases, with 12 bases sitting between them. Germline values: CDR1 SQVTM, CDR2 ANQGSEA. This CDR3 is 13 amino acids long. The CDR3 nucleotides are TGCAGCGTTTCACCCAGGCTCAACTATGGCTACACCTTC. It translates to CSVSPRLNYGYTF.

This clonotype came up a few times. The chain joins TRBV29-1 to TRBJ1-5, with TRBD1 identical over 7 bases. This CDR3 contains 12 residues. CDR1 and CDR2 (germline): SQVTM, ANQGSEA. The V gene end was trimmed by 7 bases and the J gene end by 7 bases; junction bases not matched to a gene: 7. The CDR3 DNA sequence: TGCAGCGCTACAGGGGTGGGACAGCCCCAGCATTTT. This translates into CSATGVGQPQHF.

The chain carries TRBV9 and TRBJ1-2, with 8 bases fitting TRBD1. The germline V gene encodes CDR1 SGDLS and CDR2 YYNGEE. V shed 4 bases and J 1 base; nucleotides not matched to a gene: 12. This CDR3 comprises 17 residues. CDR3 region: CASSPQTRTGSNYGYTF. The DNA of the CDR3 is TGTGCCAGCAGCCCACAAACCAGGACAGGGAGTAACTATGGCTACACCTTC.